A selection of T cell receptor beta chains follows, all from one sample in a study of CD8+CD57+ T cells in acquired aplastic anemia. MiXCR, run by TCRdb on the reads, gives a single entry per CDR3 protein. The sample includes roughly 240,000 distinct CDR3 sequences, more than 45% of them seen just once. Sequences were obtained from sorted CD4+, CD8+, or CD8+CD57+ T cells (not recorded which) from PBMCs. These receptors originate from a human donor with aplastic anemia. Both conserved end residues are part of each CDR3. A D gene is named only where the DNA matches it firmly. Not all rows give a size; the values are once, few, many and, for expanded clones, a class.

CDR3nt: TGTGCCAGCAGCCCCCGGGACAGGGGAGGGCCCGCCTCCTACGAGCAGTACTTC
CDR3aa: CASSPRDRGGPASYEQYF
v_gene: TRBV4-2
abundance: many
d_gene: TRBD1
j_gene: TRBJ2-7

CDR3nt: TGTGCCTGGAGTGGGGGGTCCCGTGAAAAACTGTTTTTT
CDR3aa: CAWSGGSREKLFF
v_gene: TRBV30
abundance: -
d_gene: -
j_gene: TRBJ1-4

CDR3nt: TGTGCCAGCACCATCCTTGACAGGAGCACTGATACGCAGTATTTT
CDR3aa: CASTILDRSTDTQYF
v_gene: TRBV9
abundance: many
d_gene: -
j_gene: TRBJ2-3

CDR3nt: TGTGCCACCAGTGATCTACAGGGGACCGTAAACAATGAGCAGTTCTTC
CDR3aa: CATSDLQGTVNNEQFF
v_gene: TRBV24-1
abundance: many
d_gene: TRBD1
j_gene: TRBJ2-1

CDR3nt: TGTGCCAGCAGCCAGGGCGACTCCTACGAGCAGTACTTC
CDR3aa: CASSQGDSYEQYF
v_gene: TRBV6-5
abundance: many
d_gene: -
j_gene: TRBJ2-7

CDR3nt: TGCAGCGTTGTGACCGGCTACGAGCAGTACTTC
CDR3aa: CSVVTGYEQYF
v_gene: TRBV29-1
abundance: -
d_gene: -
j_gene: TRBJ2-7

CDR3nt: TGCGCCAGCAGCTTGTCGCCTAGCGGGGAGACGAACACCGGGGAGCTGTACTTC
CDR3aa: CASSLSPSGETNTGELYF
v_gene: TRBV5-1
abundance: -
d_gene: TRBD2
j_gene: TRBJ2-7

CDR3nt: TGTGCCAGCAGCTCGGACACGGCGGTCCACGAGCAGTACTTC
CDR3aa: CASSSDTAVHEQYF
v_gene: TRBV7-9
abundance: many
d_gene: -
j_gene: TRBJ2-7

CDR3nt: TGCAGCGTTGAAGGAAGTAGCGGGGCGCCACTAGATACGCAGTATTTT
CDR3aa: CSVEGSSGAPLDTQYF
v_gene: TRBV29-1
abundance: once
d_gene: TRBD2
j_gene: TRBJ2-3

CDR3nt: TGCGCCAGCAGCACAGGGCAAGCTCAGCCCCAGCATTTT
CDR3aa: CASSTGQAQPQHF
v_gene: TRBV10-2
abundance: few
d_gene: -
j_gene: TRBJ1-5

CDR3nt: TGTGCCAGCAGCTTGACAGGGGGCGGCAATCAGCCCCAGCATTTT
CDR3aa: CASSLTGGGNQPQHF
v_gene: TRBV7-2
abundance: few
d_gene: TRBD1
j_gene: TRBJ1-5

CDR3nt: TGTGCCAGCAGTTTCCCCATGCCGCTGACAGGGTCCTCTCAGCATTTT
CDR3aa: CASSFPMPLTGSSQHF
v_gene: TRBV28
abundance: -
d_gene: TRBD1
j_gene: TRBJ1-5

CDR3nt: TGTGCCAGCAGTTCGGGGACCTCCAATCAGCCCCAGCATTTT
CDR3aa: CASSSGTSNQPQHF
v_gene: TRBV6-2/TRBV6-3
abundance: -
d_gene: -
j_gene: TRBJ1-5

CDR3nt: TGTGCCACCAGCAGGGTTACAGGGGGCAATGAGCAGTTCTTC
CDR3aa: CATSRVTGGNEQFF
v_gene: TRBV15
abundance: -
d_gene: TRBD1
j_gene: TRBJ2-1

CDR3nt: TGTGCCAGCAGTGAAGACCGACTTTTTAACTATGGCTACACCTTC
CDR3aa: CASSEDRLFNYGYTF
v_gene: TRBV2
abundance: -
d_gene: -
j_gene: TRBJ1-2

CDR3nt: TGTGCCAGCAGTTACTCGAATCGAGGCAGTTCTTTTTATGGCTACACCTTC
CDR3aa: CASSYSNRGSSFYGYTF
v_gene: TRBV2
abundance: -
d_gene: -
j_gene: TRBJ1-2

CDR3nt: TGCGCCAGCAGCTTGGCCGGAAGCGGGAGGACTAGCACAGATACGCAGTATTTT
CDR3aa: CASSLAGSGRTSTDTQYF
v_gene: TRBV5-1
abundance: many
d_gene: TRBD2
j_gene: TRBJ2-3

CDR3nt: TGTGCCAGCAGCGTAGATATCACGGATCTCTACGAGCAGTACTTC
CDR3aa: CASSVDITDLYEQYF
v_gene: TRBV9
abundance: few
d_gene: -
j_gene: TRBJ2-7

CDR3nt: TGTGCCACCAGCAGAGATTTTAGCAATCAGCCCCAGCATTTT
CDR3aa: CATSRDFSNQPQHF
v_gene: TRBV15
abundance: few
d_gene: -
j_gene: TRBJ1-5

CDR3nt: TGTACCAGCAGCTCTGAGGTGGGCTACGAGCAGTACTTC
CDR3aa: CTSSSEVGYEQYF
v_gene: TRBV7-3
abundance: -
d_gene: -
j_gene: TRBJ2-7